The rows below give T cell receptor beta chains drawn from one sample of a study of Ad26.COV2.S vaccination and SARS-CoV-2 variants. Sequencing was performed with immunoSEQ multiplex PCR; in TCRdb, only in-frame clones are kept and a portion is missing. The table has about 440,000 clones, 87% seen once. The sample in question was peripheral blood, obtained in a trial of Ad26.COV2.S vaccine versus placebo. These receptors all come from a person between 18 and 59 years old who received the Ad26.COV2.S COVID-19 vaccine or a placebo. Each CDR3 is given with its conserved first and last residue. D genes are given only for firm matches. Rows give clone size only sometimes, using once, few, many, or a class for an expanded clone.

D gene: -; J gene: TRBJ2-7; clone size: -; V gene: TRBV13; CDR3 DNA: TGTGCCAGCAGCTTAGACGGCGCCTACGAGCAGTACTTC; CDR3 protein: CASSLDGAYEQYF
D gene: -; J gene: TRBJ1-6; clone size: -; V gene: TRBV27; CDR3 DNA: TGTGCCAGTCCCCTCCCCCTCCACTTT; CDR3 protein: CASPLPLHF
D gene: -; J gene: TRBJ1-3; clone size: few; V gene: TRBV9; CDR3 DNA: TGTGCCAGCAGCGCTACTACAGGGCGATCTGGAAACACCATATATTTT; CDR3 protein: CASSATTGRSGNTIYF
D gene: -; J gene: TRBJ1-1; clone size: -; V gene: TRBV28; CDR3 DNA: TGTGCCAGCAGTCAGGACACCCGCCAAGCTTTCTTT; CDR3 protein: CASSQDTRQAFF
D gene: TRBD1; J gene: TRBJ2-7; clone size: -; V gene: TRBV2; CDR3 DNA: TGTGCCAGCAGTGAAGGGACAGGGCCCTACGAGCAGTACTTC; CDR3 protein: CASSEGTGPYEQYF
D gene: -; J gene: TRBJ2-3; clone size: -; V gene: TRBV13; CDR3 DNA: TGTGCCAGCAGCTTAGGCCTCGCCCCAGATACGCAGTATTTT; CDR3 protein: CASSLGLAPDTQYF
D gene: TRBD1; J gene: TRBJ2-3; clone size: -; V gene: TRBV7-8; CDR3 DNA: TGTGCCAGCGTTTACCGGGACAGACTCACAGATACGCAGTATTTT; CDR3 protein: CASVYRDRLTDTQYF
D gene: TRBD1; J gene: TRBJ1-5; clone size: -; V gene: TRBV27; CDR3 DNA: TGTGCCAGCAGTTTAGGTACAGGGGCGGGGGGTCAGCCCCAGCATTTT; CDR3 protein: CASSLGTGAGGQPQHF
D gene: -; J gene: TRBJ1-6; clone size: -; V gene: TRBV5-5; CDR3 DNA: TGTGCCAGCAGCCCGGACGACGGTCGTAATTCACCCCTCCACTTT; CDR3 protein: CASSPDDGRNSPLHF
D gene: -; J gene: TRBJ1-2; clone size: -; V gene: TRBV6-2/TRBV6-3; CDR3 DNA: TGTGCCAGCAGTTACGCTCGTGGGACGAGTGGCTACACCTTC; CDR3 protein: CASSYARGTSGYTF
D gene: -; J gene: TRBJ1-6; clone size: -; V gene: TRBV18; CDR3 DNA: TGTGCCAGCTCACCAGGGGGCAGCGATTCACCCCTCCACTTT; CDR3 protein: CASSPGGSDSPLHF
D gene: -; J gene: TRBJ2-1; clone size: -; V gene: TRBV9; CDR3 DNA: TGTGCCAGCAGCGCCCGGGACTACAATGAGCAGTTCTTC; CDR3 protein: CASSARDYNEQFF
D gene: -; J gene: TRBJ1-6; clone size: -; V gene: TRBV25-1; CDR3 DNA: TGTGCCAGCACGATGACCTCCTATAATTCACCCCTCCACTTT; CDR3 protein: CASTMTSYNSPLHF
D gene: TRBD1; J gene: TRBJ2-7; clone size: -; V gene: TRBV28; CDR3 DNA: TGTGCCAGCAGGCGACAGGGCCCCTACGAGCAGTACTTC; CDR3 protein: CASRRQGPYEQYF
D gene: TRBD2; J gene: TRBJ2-3; clone size: -; V gene: TRBV6-5; CDR3 DNA: TGTGCCAGCAGTCCTAGCGGGAGGTCAGATACGCAGTATTTT; CDR3 protein: CASSPSGRSDTQYF
D gene: -; J gene: TRBJ2-5; clone size: once; V gene: TRBV25-1; CDR3 DNA: TGTGCCAGCAGTGCTGGAGAGACCCAGTACTTC; CDR3 protein: CASSAGETQYF
D gene: TRBD1; J gene: TRBJ2-5; clone size: -; V gene: TRBV15; CDR3 DNA: TGTGCCACCAGCAGCCGACAGGGATACCAAGAGACCCAGTACTTC; CDR3 protein: CATSSRQGYQETQYF
D gene: TRBD1; J gene: TRBJ2-3; clone size: -; V gene: TRBV11-2; CDR3 DNA: TGTGCCAGCAGCTCCAGGTCCCCAACAGGGGGGAAATCAACAGATACGCAGTATTTT; CDR3 protein: CASSSRSPTGGKSTDTQYF
D gene: TRBD1; J gene: TRBJ2-2; clone size: -; V gene: TRBV30; CDR3 DNA: TGTGCCTGGCACAGACCGGGACAGCAAAACACCGGGGAGCTGTTTTTT; CDR3 protein: CAWHRPGQQNTGELFF
D gene: -; J gene: TRBJ2-5; clone size: -; V gene: TRBV7-5; CDR3 DNA: TGTGCCAGAAGCCCTGACGGAACTAGCGGGAGCCCAGAGACCCAGTACTTC; CDR3 protein: CARSPDGTSGSPETQYF
D gene: TRBD2; J gene: TRBJ2-1; clone size: -; V gene: TRBV5-4; CDR3 DNA: TGTGCCAGCAGCTTAGCGGGACCAAAGGACAATGAGCAGTTCTTC; CDR3 protein: CASSLAGPKDNEQFF
D gene: TRBD1; J gene: TRBJ2-1; clone size: -; V gene: TRBV7-2; CDR3 DNA: TGTGCCAGCAGCTTATCAGGACAGGGGCTAAATGAGCAGTTCTTC; CDR3 protein: CASSLSGQGLNEQFF
D gene: -; J gene: TRBJ2-2; clone size: -; V gene: TRBV18; CDR3 DNA: TGTGCCAGCTCACTGTCGGGCACCGGGGAGCTGTTTTTT; CDR3 protein: CASSLSGTGELFF
D gene: -; J gene: TRBJ2-6; clone size: -; V gene: TRBV27; CDR3 DNA: TGTGCCAGCAGTCCATACGAGTCTGGGGCCAACGTCCTGACTTTC; CDR3 protein: CASSPYESGANVLTF
D gene: -; J gene: TRBJ1-6; clone size: -; V gene: TRBV5-4; CDR3 DNA: TGTGCCAGCAGCTTGGGGCAGGGAAATTCACCCCTCCACTTT; CDR3 protein: CASSLGQGNSPLHF
D gene: TRBD2; J gene: TRBJ2-1; clone size: once; V gene: TRBV4-2; CDR3 DNA: TGTGCCAGCAGCCAGGCGGGGGTTGTTGAGCAGTTCTTC; CDR3 protein: CASSQAGVVEQFF
D gene: -; J gene: TRBJ2-2; clone size: -; V gene: TRBV6-2/TRBV6-3; CDR3 DNA: TGTGCCAGCAGTTACTCGCGATTCCGGGACACTTACACCGGGGAGCTGTTTTTT; CDR3 protein: CASSYSRFRDTYTGELFF
D gene: -; J gene: TRBJ2-7; clone size: -; V gene: TRBV6-2/TRBV6-3; CDR3 DNA: TGTGCCAGCAGTTTAACGATCCCTGTCGCGCAGTACTTC; CDR3 protein: CASSLTIPVAQYF
D gene: -; J gene: TRBJ2-3; clone size: -; V gene: TRBV4-2; CDR3 DNA: TGTGCCAGCAGCCCCCAGGCCAGCAGGTTTCGCACAGATACGCAGTATTTT; CDR3 protein: CASSPQASRFRTDTQYF
D gene: -; J gene: TRBJ1-6; clone size: -; V gene: TRBV5-1; CDR3 DNA: TGCGCCAGCAGCTTGGGCGGACAAAATAATTCACCCCTCCACTTT; CDR3 protein: CASSLGGQNNSPLHF
D gene: -; J gene: TRBJ1-1; clone size: few; V gene: TRBV2; CDR3 DNA: TGTGCCAGCAGTGAAAAGAGGGGACGGACCGCTGAAGCTTTCTTT; CDR3 protein: CASSEKRGRTAEAFF
D gene: -; J gene: TRBJ1-2; clone size: -; V gene: TRBV28; CDR3 DNA: TGTGCCAGCAGGCCTAGCGGCGGCGGGTATGGCTACACCTTC; CDR3 protein: CASRPSGGGYGYTF
D gene: TRBD2; J gene: TRBJ2-4; clone size: -; V gene: TRBV5-1; CDR3 DNA: TGCGCCAGCAGCCCAGAACTAGCGGGAGTAAACATTCAGTACTTC; CDR3 protein: CASSPELAGVNIQYF
D gene: -; J gene: TRBJ2-3; clone size: -; V gene: TRBV7-9; CDR3 DNA: TGTGCCAGCAGCTTAGCGGAGGGCAGCACAGATACGCAGTATTTT; CDR3 protein: CASSLAEGSTDTQYF
D gene: -; J gene: TRBJ2-7; clone size: -; V gene: TRBV6-5; CDR3 DNA: TGTGCCAGCAGTTATAGGGCCGATCACCAAATCTACGAGCAGTACTTC; CDR3 protein: CASSYRADHQIYEQYF
D gene: -; J gene: TRBJ1-3; clone size: -; V gene: TRBV5-1; CDR3 DNA: TGCGCCAGCAGCAACCGACAGTTAGGCTCTGGAAACACCATATATTTT; CDR3 protein: CASSNRQLGSGNTIYF
D gene: -; J gene: TRBJ2-5; clone size: few; V gene: TRBV6-6; CDR3 DNA: TGTGCCAGCACTGAACAGGGCATCGGAGAGACCCAGTACTTC; CDR3 protein: CASTEQGIGETQYF
D gene: -; J gene: TRBJ1-1; clone size: -; V gene: TRBV6-5; CDR3 DNA: TGTGCCAGCAGTTACGCAGGGGTGAACACTGAAGCTTTCTTT; CDR3 protein: CASSYAGVNTEAFF
D gene: -; J gene: TRBJ1-2; clone size: once; V gene: TRBV28; CDR3 DNA: TGTGCCAGCGAAGGTTCTCGGGACTATGGCTACACCTTC; CDR3 protein: CASEGSRDYGYTF
D gene: -; J gene: TRBJ2-3; clone size: -; V gene: TRBV7-9; CDR3 DNA: TGTGCCAGCAGCTTAACAGGGAGCCTAGATACGCAGTATTTT; CDR3 protein: CASSLTGSLDTQYF
D gene: -; J gene: TRBJ1-4; clone size: once; V gene: TRBV7-9; CDR3 DNA: TGTGCCAGCAGCTTAAGAACTAATGAAAAACTGTTTTTT; CDR3 protein: CASSLRTNEKLFF
D gene: -; J gene: TRBJ2-7; clone size: -; V gene: TRBV5-4; CDR3 DNA: TGTGCCAGCAGCTTGGGGAGGGTGCGGCCCTACGAGCAGTACTTC; CDR3 protein: CASSLGRVRPYEQYF
D gene: -; J gene: TRBJ2-3; clone size: -; V gene: TRBV5-1; CDR3 DNA: TGCGCCAGCAGCGCGGGGAATCTAAATACGCAGTATTTT; CDR3 protein: CASSAGNLNTQYF
D gene: TRBD2; J gene: TRBJ2-5; clone size: -; V gene: TRBV3-1/TRBV3-2; CDR3 DNA: TGTGCCAGCAGCCAAGACGCTAGCGGGAGTGTGACCCAGTACTTC; CDR3 protein: CASSQDASGSVTQYF